The next 14 T cell receptor beta chains were all read from a single sample in a study of cytomegalovirus exposure and HLA in healthy donors. PCR involved 60 Vbeta and 13 Jbeta primers. Libraries were prepared by immunoSEQ multiplex PCR; TCRdb keeps only in-frame clonotypes and omits some of them. The profile shows 150,000 or so clones, around four fifths of them singletons. Sequencing used PBMCs. Source of these receptors: a man aged 30 to 39 in good health and CMV-seropositive.

The chain has TRBV28 and TRBJ2-1; D unresolved. CDR3 length: 12 residues. CDR1 MDHEN and CDR2 SYDVKM come from the germline V gene. Trimming pared 8 bases from V and 1 base from J, leaving 6 bases between. DNA for the CDR3: TGTGCCAGCTCGGGTTCCTACAATGAGCAGTTCTTC. This sequence encodes CASSGSYNEQFF.

This sequence joins TRBV25-1 and TRBJ2-7; D possibly corresponds to TRBD1 (5 bases). V dropped 8 bases and J dropped 1 base, with 18 bases sitting between them. The V gene's germline CDR1 is MGHDK and CDR2 SYGVNS. The CDR3 runs 15 residues. Here the CDR3 reads CASYKVVNRSYEQYF. The DNA for the CDR3 is TGTGCCAGCTATAAGGTGGTAAACAGGTCCTACGAGCAGTACTTC.

This rearrangement joins TRBV28 to TRBJ2-3; maybe TRBD2 (5 bases). The CDR3 is made up of 14 amino acids. V was pared by 7 bases and J by 1 base, with 12 bases between. Germline lookup yields CDR1 MDHEN and CDR2 SYDVKM. For the CDR3, the DNA is TGTGCCAGCATTGAGGGAAGAGGCACAGATACGCAGTATTTT. Amino acids: CASIEGRGTDTQYF.

This chain joins TRBV6-6 and TRBJ2-3; tentatively, D is TRBD1 (6 bases). In germline, CDR1 is MNHNY, CDR2 SVGAGI (reference sequence). V gave up 4 bases and J gave up 2 bases, with 16 bases separating them. This CDR3 is built from 16 residues. This CDR3 is CASSSPTRGDTDTQYF. CDR3 bases: TGTGCCAGCAGTTCCCCGACCAGGGGAGACACAGATACGCAGTATTTT.

The chain recombines TRBV6-1 with TRBJ2-3, with 7 bases identical to TRBD2. The germline V gene encodes CDR1 MNHNS and CDR2 SASEGT. The V segment lost 3 bases and the J segment 3 bases; nucleotides outside the gene matches: 15. The CDR3 has 18 amino acids. CDR3 sequence (DNA): TGTGCCAGCAGTGATCGACTCGTTACTGGCGGGAGAACAGATACGCAGTATTTT. Amino acid sequence: CASSDRLVTGGRTDTQYF.

Turning to this clone: A junction boundary mismatches the germline segment, possibly from a read error. The chain joins TRBV7-9 to TRBJ2-2; D is ambiguous. Germline V gene data show CDR1 as SEHNR and CDR2 as FQNEAQ (reference sequence). The CDR3 runs to 12 residues. The DNA for the CDR3 is TGTTCCAGCAGCCGAAGCCTCGGGGAGCTGTTTTTT. Protein: CSSSRSLGELFF. Full variable domain (outside the CDR3, taken from reference TRBV7-9 and TRBJ2-2): DTGVSQNPRHKITKRGQNVTFRCDPISEHNRLYWYRQTLGQGPEFLTYFQNEAQLEKSRLLSDRFSAERPKGSFSTLEIQRTEQGDSAMYLCSSSRSLGELFFGEGSRLTVL.

The rearrangement joins TRBV27 to TRBJ1-1, with 7 bases lining up with TRBD1. The CDR3 runs to 15 residues. Unmatched junction bases numbered 11, after V lost 6 bases and J lost 4 bases. Germline loops: CDR1 MNHEY, CDR2 SMNVEV (reference sequence). This CDR3 reads CASSSLGQATTEAFF. The DNA for the CDR3 is TGTGCCAGCAGCTCCCTTGGACAGGCCACCACTGAAGCTTTCTTT.

This clone was observed a handful of times. The chain recombines TRBV5-4 with TRBJ2-6; 14 nucleotides line up with TRBD2. Germline assignment: CDR1 SGHNT and CDR2 YYREEE (reference sequence). V dropped 4 bases and J dropped 2; count of bases not matched to a gene: 2. This CDR3 is built from 17 residues. The DNA for the CDR3 is TGTGCCAGCAGCGGGGGACTAGCGGGGGCTGGGGCCAACGTCCTGACTTTC. Protein sequence: CASSGGLAGAGANVLTF. Using reference TRBV5-4 and TRBJ2-6 for the parts outside the CDR3, the full variable domain is ETGVTQSPTHLIKTRGQQVTLRCSSQSGHNTVSWYQQALGQGPQFIFQYYREEENGRGNFPPRFSGLQFPNYSSELNVNALELDDSALYLCASSGGLAGAGANVLTFGAGSRLTVL.

The rearrangement links TRBV5-1 to TRBJ1-5; 8 nucleotides line up with TRBD1. Unmatched junction bases numbered 4, after V lost 4 bases and J lost 7 bases. Germline loops: CDR1 SGHRS, CDR2 YFSETQ. This CDR3 has 13 amino acids. In DNA, the CDR3 is TGCGCCAGCAGCACACAGGGGGGCCAGCCCCAGCATTTT. This translates into CASSTQGGQPQHF.

As regards this clone: In the same sample, other DNA sequences code for this CDR3. CDR3 coding DNA: TGCGCCAGCAGCTCCTTAGCGGGGAGCTCCTACGAGCAGTACTTC. Translated: CASSSLAGSSYEQYF. V usage is TRBV5-1 and J usage is TRBJ2-7; 8 bases agree with TRBD2. Trimming cost V 3 bases and J 0 bases; bases outside gene matches: 5. Germline CDR1 and CDR2: SGHRS and YFSETQ. The length of the CDR3 is 15 residues.

The chain recombines TRBV5-4 with TRBJ2-3, with 14 bases lining up with TRBD2. CDR1 is SGHNT and CDR2 is YYREEE in the germline V gene (reference sequence). V gave up 4 bases and J gave up 4 bases; unmatched junction bases: 11. This CDR3 region has 18 residues. The CDR3 protein is CASSDPGLAGAIADTQYF. The CDR3 region has the DNA TGTGCCAGCAGCGATCCGGGACTAGCGGGGGCAATTGCAGATACGCAGTATTTT.

This clone was found once. The chain joins TRBV5-6 to TRBJ2-2, with 7 bases identical to TRBD2. From germline, CDR1 is SGHDT and CDR2 YYEEEE. The J segment lost 7 bases and the V segment lost 0 bases, leaving 6 bases of the junction unmatched. The CDR3 extends over 15 amino acids. This CDR3 is CASSLGGGGGGELFF. The CDR3 DNA follows: TGTGCCAGCAGCTTGGGCGGCGGGGGAGGCGGGGAGCTGTTTTTT.

The rearrangement links TRBV19 to TRBJ2-2, with 12 bases identical to TRBD2. This CDR3 region has 17 residues. V gave up 3 bases and J gave up 5 bases; unmatched junction bases: 7. In germline, CDR1 is LNHDA, CDR2 SQIVND (reference sequence). Here the CDR3 DNA reads TGTGCCAGTAGTATGCGACTAGCGGGAGTAGGAACCGGGGAGCTGTTTTTT. Translation: CASSMRLAGVGTGELFF.

This clone was seen a few times. V and J are TRBV6-1 and TRBJ2-2, with a tentative D call TRBD1 (5 bases). CDR3 size: 14 residues. From germline, CDR1 is MNHNS and CDR2 SASEGT. V was clipped by 4 bases and J by 2 bases, with 8 bases between them. CDR3 sequence: CASSGQGNTGELFF. DNA for the CDR3: TGTGCCAGCAGTGGTCAGGGCAACACCGGGGAGCTGTTTTTT.